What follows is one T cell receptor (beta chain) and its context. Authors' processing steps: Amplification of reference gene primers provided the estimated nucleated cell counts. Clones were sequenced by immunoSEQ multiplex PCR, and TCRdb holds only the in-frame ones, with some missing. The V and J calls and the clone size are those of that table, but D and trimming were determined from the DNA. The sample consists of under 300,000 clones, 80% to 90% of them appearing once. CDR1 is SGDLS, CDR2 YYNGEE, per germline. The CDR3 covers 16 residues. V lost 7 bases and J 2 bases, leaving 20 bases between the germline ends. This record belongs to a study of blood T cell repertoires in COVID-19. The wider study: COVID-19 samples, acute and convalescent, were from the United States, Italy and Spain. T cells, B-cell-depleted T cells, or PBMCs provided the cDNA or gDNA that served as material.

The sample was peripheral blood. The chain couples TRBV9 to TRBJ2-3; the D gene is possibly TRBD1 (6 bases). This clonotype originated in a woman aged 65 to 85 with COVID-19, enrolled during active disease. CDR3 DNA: TGTGCCAGCGCCCCCTGGAGTGGACAGTACACAGATACGCAGTATTTT. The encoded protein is CASAPWSGQYTDTQYF.